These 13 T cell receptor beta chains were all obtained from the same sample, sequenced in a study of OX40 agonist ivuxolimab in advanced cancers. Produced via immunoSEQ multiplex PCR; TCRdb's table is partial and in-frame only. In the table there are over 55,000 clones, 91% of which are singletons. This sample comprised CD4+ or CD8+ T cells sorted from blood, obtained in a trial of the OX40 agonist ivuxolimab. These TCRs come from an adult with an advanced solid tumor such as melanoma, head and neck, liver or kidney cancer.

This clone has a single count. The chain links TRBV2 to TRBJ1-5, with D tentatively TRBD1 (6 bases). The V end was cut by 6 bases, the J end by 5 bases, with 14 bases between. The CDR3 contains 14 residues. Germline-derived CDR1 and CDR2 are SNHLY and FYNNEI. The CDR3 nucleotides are TGTGCCAGCAGGGCCAGGGGAGGGGATCAGCCCCAGCATTTT. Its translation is CASRARGGDQPQHF. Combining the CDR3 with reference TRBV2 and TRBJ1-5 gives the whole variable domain EPEVTQTPSHQVTQMGQEVILRCVPISNHLYFYWYRQILGQKVEFLVSFYNNEISEKSEIFDDQFSVERPDGSNFTLKIRSTKLEDSAMYFCASRARGGDQPQHFGDGTRLSIL.

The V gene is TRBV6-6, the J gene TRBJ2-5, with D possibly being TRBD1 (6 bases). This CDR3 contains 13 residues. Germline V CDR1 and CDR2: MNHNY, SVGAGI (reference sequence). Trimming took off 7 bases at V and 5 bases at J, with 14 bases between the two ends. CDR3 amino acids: CASKEQGYETQYF. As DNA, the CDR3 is TGTGCCAGCAAAGAGCAGGGGTATGAGACCCAGTACTTC.

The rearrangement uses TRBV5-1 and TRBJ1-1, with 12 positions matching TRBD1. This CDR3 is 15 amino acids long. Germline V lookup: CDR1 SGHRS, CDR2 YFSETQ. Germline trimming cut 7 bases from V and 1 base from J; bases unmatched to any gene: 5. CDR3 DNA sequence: TGCGCCAGCGGGACAGGGGGCGCCGGGAACACTGAAGCTTTCTTT. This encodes CASGTGGAGNTEAFF.

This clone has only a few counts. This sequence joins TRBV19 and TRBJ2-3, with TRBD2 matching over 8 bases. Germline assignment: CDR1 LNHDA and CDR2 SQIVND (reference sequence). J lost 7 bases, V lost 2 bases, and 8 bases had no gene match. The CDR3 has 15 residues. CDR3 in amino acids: CASSITGGPWNTQYF. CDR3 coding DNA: TGTGCCAGTAGTATAACGGGAGGGCCTTGGAATACGCAGTATTTT.

The CDR3: CASKTGADTQYF. Written as DNA, the CDR3 is TGTGCCAGCAAAACAGGGGCAGATACGCAGTATTTT. V is TRBV6-5 and J is TRBJ2-3; TRBD1 agrees at 7 bases. V lost 7 bases, J lost 4 bases, and 2 bases stayed unmatched. The CDR3 is 12 residues long. Germline loops: CDR1 MNHEY, CDR2 SVGAGI.

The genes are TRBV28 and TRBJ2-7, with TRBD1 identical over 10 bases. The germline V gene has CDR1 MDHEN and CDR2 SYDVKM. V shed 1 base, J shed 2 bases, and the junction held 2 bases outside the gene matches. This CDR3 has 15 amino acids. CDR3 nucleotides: TGTGCCAGCAGTTTATTGGACAGGGGGACCTACGAGCAGTACTTC. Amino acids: CASSLLDRGTYEQYF.

CDR3 protein: CASSSQGDTGELFF. CDR3 nucleotides: TGTGCCAGCTCGTCACAGGGGGACACCGGGGAGCTGTTTTTT. The rearrangement joins TRBV18 to TRBJ2-2, with 8 nucleotides matching TRBD1. Germline values: CDR1 KGHSH, CDR2 LQKENI. J gave up 3 bases and V 6 bases, and 3 bases lay outside the gene matches. The length of the CDR3 is 14 residues.

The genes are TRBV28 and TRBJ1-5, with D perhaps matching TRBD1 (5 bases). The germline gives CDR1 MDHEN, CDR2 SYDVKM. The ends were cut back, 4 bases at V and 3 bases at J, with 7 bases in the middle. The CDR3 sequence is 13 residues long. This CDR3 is CASSWGFNQPQHF. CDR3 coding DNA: TGTGCCAGCAGTTGGGGCTTCAATCAGCCCCAGCATTTT. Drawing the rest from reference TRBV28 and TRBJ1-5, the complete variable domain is DVKVTQSSRYLVKRTGEKVFLECVQDMDHENMFWYRQDPGLGLRLIYFSYDVKMKEKGDIPEGYSVSREKKERFSLILESASTNQTSMYLCASSWGFNQPQHFGDGTRLSIL.

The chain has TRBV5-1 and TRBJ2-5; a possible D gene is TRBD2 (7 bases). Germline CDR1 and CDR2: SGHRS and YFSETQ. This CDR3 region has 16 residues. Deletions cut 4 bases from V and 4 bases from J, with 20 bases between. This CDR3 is CASSPGRGALLETQYF. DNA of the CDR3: TGCGCCAGCAGCCCCGGCCGGGGGGCCCTTCTAGAGACCCAGTACTTC.

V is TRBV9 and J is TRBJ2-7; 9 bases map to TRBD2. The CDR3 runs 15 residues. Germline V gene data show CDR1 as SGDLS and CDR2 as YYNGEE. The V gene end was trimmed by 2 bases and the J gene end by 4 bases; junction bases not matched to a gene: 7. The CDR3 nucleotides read TGTGCCAGCAGCGTGGGTAGCGGGAGCCATTACGAGCAGTACTTC. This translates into CASSVGSGSHYEQYF.

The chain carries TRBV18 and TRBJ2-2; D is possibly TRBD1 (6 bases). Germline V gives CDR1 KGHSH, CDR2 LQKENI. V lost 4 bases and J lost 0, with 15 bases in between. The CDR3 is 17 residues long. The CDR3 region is CASSLKTGPTNTGELFF. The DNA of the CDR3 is TGTGCCAGCTCACTAAAGACAGGACCGACGAACACCGGGGAGCTGTTTTTT.

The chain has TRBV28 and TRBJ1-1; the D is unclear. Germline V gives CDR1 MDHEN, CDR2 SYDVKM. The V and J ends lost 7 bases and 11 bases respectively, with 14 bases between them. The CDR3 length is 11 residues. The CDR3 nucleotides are TGTGCCAGCACCTTAGGGCGGAGGGCTTTCTTT. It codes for CASTLGRRAFF.

DNA of the CDR3: TGTGCCAGCAGCTTTTCCTTCGAGGGGAACGGCTACACCTTC. This codes for CASSFSFEGNGYTF. V and J are TRBV7-2 and TRBJ1-2; TRBD1 is a possible D gene (5 bases). The CDR3 loop spans 14 amino acids. V shed 3 bases and J shed 8 bases, with 16 bases lying between them. CDR1 SGHTA and CDR2 FQGNSA come from the germline V gene. Looking up the rest from reference TRBV7-2 and TRBJ1-2 gives the full variable domain: GAGVSQSPSNKVTEKGKDVELRCDPISGHTALYWYRQSLGQGLEFLIYFQGNSAPDKSGLPSDRFSAERTGGSVSTLTIQRTQQEDSAVYLCASSFSFEGNGYTFGSGTRLTVV.